This passage covers 7 T cell receptor beta chains from one sample sequenced in a study of human T cells and chemical hapten exposure. TCRdb re-derived calls from the RACE reads in MiXCR, one entry per CDR3 protein. Of some 180,000 distinct CDR3 sequences in the sample, 20% to 25% were seen once. The time point was: patch test 1, 2 weeks after DPC sensitization. Treatment described: therapeutic diphenylcyclopropenone sensitization with weekly scalp DPC. The sample in question was whole blood, obtained in connection with sensitization to the hapten diphenylcyclopropenone (DPC). These receptors were collected from a woman aged 45-60 years with alopecia areata. Some clones in this sample may be carry-over from other donors' samples.

Only a few counts were recorded for this clonotype. The chain recombines TRBV24-1 with TRBJ2-5; D gene ambiguous. The V and J ends lost 2 bases and 5 bases respectively, with 8 bases between them. Germline CDR1 reads KGHDR; CDR2 reads SFDVKD. The CDR3 spans 13 residues. The CDR3, as DNA: TGTGCCACCAGTGATTCGCGGTTGGAGACCCAGTACTTC. Translated: CATSDSRLETQYF.

This clonotype showed up just a few times. This chain connects TRBV6-2 or TRBV6-3 to TRBJ2-4, with D perhaps matching TRBD1 (6 bases). The germline CDR1 and CDR2 sequences are MNHEY and SVGEGT. The CDR3 sequence is 14 residues long. V lost 7 bases and J 7 bases, leaving 17 bases between the germline ends. For the CDR3, the DNA is TGTGCCAGCACTGAATCAGGGGATGTGAACATTCAGTACTTC. It specifies CASTESGDVNIQYF.

This clonotype was detected a few times. The V call is TRBV18, the J call TRBJ2-5; 9 nucleotides line up with TRBD1. V was pared by 3 bases and J by 7 bases, with 6 bases of the junction left unmatched. The germline V gene encodes CDR1 KGHSH and CDR2 LQKENI. CDR3 length: 14 amino acids. The CDR3 DNA is TGTGCCAGCTCACCGAGGACAGGGGATGGGACCCAGTACTTC. It encodes CASSPRTGDGTQYF.

This clonotype showed up just a few times. The chain is built from TRBV12-3 or TRBV12-4 and TRBJ1-1, with D unresolved. This CDR3 has 13 residues. V shed 2 bases and J shed 12 bases, with 16 bases lying between them. The DNA for the CDR3 is TGTGCCAGCAGTTTAAGGTCGGGATTGTACTCTTTCTTT. It specifies CASSLRSGLYSFF.

This clonotype turned up a few times. The V call is TRBV29-1, the J call TRBJ1-1; no clear D gene. This CDR3 spans 14 amino acids. CDR1 SQVTM and CDR2 ANQGSEA come from the germline V gene. V lost 4 bases and J 3 bases, leaving 15 bases between the germline ends. The CDR3 protein is CSVGNPLGDTEAFF. As DNA, the CDR3 is TGCAGCGTTGGGAACCCACTAGGAGACACTGAAGCTTTCTTT.

This clonotype was counted between two and nine times. The gene calls are TRBV19 and TRBJ2-7; TRBD2 matches 12 bases. The germline V gene encodes CDR1 LNHDA and CDR2 SQIVND (reference sequence). Trimming cost V 4 bases and J 5 bases; bases outside gene matches: 12. This CDR3 is built from 17 residues. The CDR3 DNA follows: TGTGCCAGTAGTAAGTTTTCGACTAGCGGGAGATACCACGAGCAGTACTTC. Translated, it gives CASSKFSTSGRYHEQYF.

V gene TRBV15 combines with J gene TRBJ1-5; D not resolved. V lost 5 bases and J lost 6, with 8 bases in between. Per the germline V gene, CDR1 is LNHNV and CDR2 is YYDKDF (reference sequence). The length of the CDR3 is 12 residues. The CDR3 DNA reads TGTGCCACCAGCGGCCGGAGTCAGCCCCAGCATTTT. It is translated as CATSGRSQPQHF.